This TCR beta chain is from a study of blood T cell repertoires in COVID-19. Looking at the study overall: The samples span acute and convalescent COVID-19 from the United States, Italy and Spain. T cells, B-cell-depleted T cells, or PBMCs supplied cDNA or gDNA.

Patients from Seattle were sampled longitudinally, starting during active infection. In the authors' workflow: Scientists estimated how many nucleated cells there were by amplifying reference gene primers. The data were produced by immunoSEQ multiplex PCR, yet TCRdb's version contains in-frame clones alone and is incomplete. The DNA gave D and trimming, while V, J and clone size come from that table. The sample comprises just over 250,000 clones, 80% to 90% of which are singletons, and approximately 10% rests with the top ten. The CDR3 is 18 amino acids. CDR1 LGHNA and CDR2 YNFKEQ come from the germline V gene. V shed 0 bases and J 7 bases; nucleotides not matched to a gene: 9.

The V gene is TRBV4-2, the J gene TRBJ2-2; 12 bases align to TRBD2. Source material: peripheral blood. The TCR was taken from a woman between 65 and 79 years old with COVID-19, enrolled during active disease. The CDR3 protein is CASSQDRGLAGRGGELFF. The CDR3 DNA follows: TGTGCCAGCAGCCAAGACCGCGGACTAGCGGGAAGGGGCGGGGAGCTGTTTTTT.